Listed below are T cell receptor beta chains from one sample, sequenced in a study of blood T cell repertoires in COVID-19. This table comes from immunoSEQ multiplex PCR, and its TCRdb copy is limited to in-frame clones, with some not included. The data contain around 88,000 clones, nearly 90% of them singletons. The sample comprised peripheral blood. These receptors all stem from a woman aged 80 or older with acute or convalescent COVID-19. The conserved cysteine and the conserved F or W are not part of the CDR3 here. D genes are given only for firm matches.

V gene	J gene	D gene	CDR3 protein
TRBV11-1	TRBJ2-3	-	ASSLAGSSTDTQY
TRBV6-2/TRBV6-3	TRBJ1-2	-	ASSYPSGYGYT
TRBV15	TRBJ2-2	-	ATSRDPGLGTGELF
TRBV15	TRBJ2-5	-	ATSNLRQETQY
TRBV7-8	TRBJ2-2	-	ASSLGHSNTGELF
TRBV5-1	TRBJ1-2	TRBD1	ASSANLGQGDGYT
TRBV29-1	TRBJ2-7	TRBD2	SVVGGPLAGPYEQY
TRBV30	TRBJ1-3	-	AWSWSSGNTIY
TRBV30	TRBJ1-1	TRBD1	AWKEGAAKAF
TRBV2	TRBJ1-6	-	ASSGGLIYSPLH
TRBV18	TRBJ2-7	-	ASSPPTFHEQY
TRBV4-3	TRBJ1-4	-	ASSQAVTNEKLF
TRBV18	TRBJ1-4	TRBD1	ASSPPGTGREKLF
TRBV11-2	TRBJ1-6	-	ASSLEAGYNSPLH
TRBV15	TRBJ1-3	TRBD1	ATSRDGTGLNTIY
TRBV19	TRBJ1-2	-	ASSIQGNSPYGYT
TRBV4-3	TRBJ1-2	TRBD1	ASSLGTGTGNYGYT
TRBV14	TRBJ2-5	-	ASSPSGWETQY
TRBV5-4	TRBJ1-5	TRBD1	ASSSQGAAQPQH
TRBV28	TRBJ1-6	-	ASSPGSLYNSPLH
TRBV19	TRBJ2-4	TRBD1	ATTRTGSDIQY
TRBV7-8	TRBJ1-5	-	ASSLYTGTHGNQPQH
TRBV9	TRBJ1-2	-	ASSLGTVGYT
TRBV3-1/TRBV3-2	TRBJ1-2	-	ASSQGREEGYT
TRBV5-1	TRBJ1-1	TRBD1	ASSPRTGVTEAF
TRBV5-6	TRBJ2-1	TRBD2	ASSLAGRGSYNEQF
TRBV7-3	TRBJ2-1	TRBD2	ASSAPGLAYNEQF
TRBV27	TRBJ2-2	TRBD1	ASTFLQGAQDTGELF
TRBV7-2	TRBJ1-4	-	ASSLAGGEKLF
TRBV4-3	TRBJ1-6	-	ASSQVHSNNSPLH
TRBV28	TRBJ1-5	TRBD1	ASSYRGGQPQH
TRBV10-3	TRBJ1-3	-	AIRPTAAGNTIY
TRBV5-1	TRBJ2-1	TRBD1	ASSVRQGLHDEQF
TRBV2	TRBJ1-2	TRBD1	ASSRDRESSGYT
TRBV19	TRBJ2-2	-	ASSIYAGTGELF
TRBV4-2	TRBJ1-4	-	ASSQALLSAQSATNEKLF
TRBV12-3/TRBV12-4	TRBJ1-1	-	ASSLAVYTEAF
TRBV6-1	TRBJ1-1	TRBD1	ASSEIFIVTGGAGYTEAF
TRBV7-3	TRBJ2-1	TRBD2	ASSLWGGVVGYNEQF
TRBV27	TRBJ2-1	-	ASSLGSGAGNEQF
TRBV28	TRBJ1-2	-	ASSPPGGWGGNYGYT
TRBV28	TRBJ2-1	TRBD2	ATGGRINNEQF
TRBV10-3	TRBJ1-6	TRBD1	AIKQTGNNSPLH
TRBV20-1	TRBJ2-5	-	SASSLLTGQETQY
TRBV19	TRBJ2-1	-	ASSGVAADEQF
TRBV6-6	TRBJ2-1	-	ASSYSPAKKDNEQF
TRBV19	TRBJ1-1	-	ASSIGGGVTEAF
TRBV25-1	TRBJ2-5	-	ASHRGGQETQY
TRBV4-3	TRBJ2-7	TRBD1	ASSQETGGEQY
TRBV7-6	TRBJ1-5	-	ASSQGLSYQPQH
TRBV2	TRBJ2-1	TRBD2	ASRAIGGVYNEQF
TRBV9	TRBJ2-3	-	ASSVGTSTDTQY
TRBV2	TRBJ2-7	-	ASSAGRRPDMY
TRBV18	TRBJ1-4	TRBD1	ASSSVAGQVF
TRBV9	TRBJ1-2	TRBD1	ASSEQGASVGYT
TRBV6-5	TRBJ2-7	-	ASSQDWKTYEQY
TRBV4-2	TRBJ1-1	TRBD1	ASSQGTGGEGRTEAF
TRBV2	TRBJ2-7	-	ASLGSYEQY
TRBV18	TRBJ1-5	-	ASSPTGDSNQPQH
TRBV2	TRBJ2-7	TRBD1	ASSPGTGNYEQY